This T cell receptor beta chain was profiled in a study of blood T cell repertoires in COVID-19. Enrollment of patients from Seattle took place during active infection, with longitudinal follow-up. There are 14 residues in the CDR3. Germline CDR1 is SEHNR and CDR2 is FQNEAQ (reference sequence). Trimming at V came to 4 bases and at J to 8 bases, leaving 9 bases not matched to a gene. In the authors' methods: Reference gene primer amplification yielded estimated nucleated cell counts. Some clones are missing from TCRdb's copy, which holds only in-frame ones; the method was immunoSEQ multiplex PCR. The V and J calls and clone size are taken from that table; D and trimming were inferred from the DNA. The sample holds 49,000 or so clones; approximately 85% are singletons and the top ten take more than 25%.

The source material was peripheral blood. The chain has TRBV7-9 and TRBJ1-2; 8 bases are shared with TRBD1. This TCR was recovered from a woman older than 75 with COVID-19, enrolled during active disease. The CDR3 DNA follows: TGTGCCAGCAGCTCCCTCCGACAGGGGAACGGCTACACCTTC. It yields the protein CASSSLRQGNGYTF.